The rows below give T cell receptor beta chains drawn from one sample of a study of T cell responses to AZD1222 COVID-19 vaccine. Repertoires were generated with immunoSEQ multiplex PCR, while TCRdb's copy carries only in-frame clones and drops some. This sample yields about 92,000 clones, of which about 86% are seen a single time; around 10% belongs to the top ten. The material sequenced was peripheral blood, taken on day 0 of MenACWY control vaccination. Receptors originate from an adult in good health. Each CDR3 is given with its conserved first and last residue. D genes are given only for firm matches. For some rows the clone size is stated as once, few or many, or as a class when expanded; others skip it.

TRBV30	-	-	TRBJ2-7	CAWSVESYEQYF	TGTGCCTGGAGTGTCGAGTCCTACGAGCAGTACTTC
TRBV6-5	-	-	TRBJ2-1	CASNVLVNNEQFF	TGTGCCAGCAACGTTCTGGTCAACAATGAGCAGTTCTTC
TRBV5-4	-	-	TRBJ1-2	CASSWGGGGGYGYTF	TGTGCCAGCAGCTGGGGCGGGGGCGGAGGTTATGGCTACACCTTC
TRBV19	-	-	TRBJ1-2	CATRRANYGYTF	TGTGCCACCCGACGAGCGAACTATGGCTACACCTTC
TRBV10-1	-	-	TRBJ2-1	CASSESMGMRGFIRHDGYNEQFF	TGCGCCAGCAGTGAGTCGATGGGTATGCGTGGTTTTATTCGCCACGACGGGTACAATGAGCAGTTCTTC
TRBV7-2	-	TRBD1	TRBJ1-4	CASSLGRGDEKLFF	TGTGCCAGCAGCTTAGGCAGGGGGGATGAAAAACTGTTTTTT
TRBV7-9	-	-	TRBJ1-4	CASSSGRTTNEKLFF	TGTGCCAGCAGCTCCGGCCGTACAACTAATGAAAAACTGTTTTTT
TRBV28	-	-	TRBJ1-5	CASSSYQPQHF	TGTGCCAGCAGTTCTTATCAGCCCCAGCATTTT
TRBV7-2	-	-	TRBJ1-2	CASSPGGVEGGYTF	TGTGCCAGCAGCCCCGGGGGGGTGGAAGGCGGCTACACCTTC
TRBV7-8	-	-	TRBJ1-5	CASSPQGGSSLDQPQHF	TGTGCCAGCAGTCCACAGGGCGGTTCATCCCTGGATCAGCCCCAGCATTTT
TRBV5-6	-	TRBD2	TRBJ2-5	CASSGGTSGVQETQYF	TGTGCCAGCAGCGGAGGCACTAGCGGGGTACAAGAGACCCAGTACTTC
TRBV19	-	-	TRBJ1-6	CASSIGEGPSYNSPLHF	TGTGCCAGTAGTATCGGGGAAGGTCCCTCCTATAATTCACCCCTCCACTTT
TRBV30	-	-	TRBJ2-7	CAWSPRSGTEQYF	TGTGCCTGGAGTCCAAGGTCGGGGACCGAGCAGTACTTC
TRBV11-2	-	-	TRBJ1-1	CASSPQGYMNTEAFF	TGTGCCAGCAGCCCCCAGGGCTACATGAACACTGAAGCTTTCTTT
TRBV3-1/TRBV3-2	-	-	TRBJ2-2	CASSQVGVGTGELFF	TGTGCCAGCAGCCAAGTCGGGGTCGGCACCGGGGAGCTGTTTTTT
TRBV7-3	-	TRBD1	TRBJ1-1	CASSLPRTGKTEAFF	TGTGCCAGCAGCTTACCCCGGACAGGGAAGACTGAAGCTTTCTTT
TRBV19	-	TRBD2	TRBJ2-3	CASSMKLAGGTDTQYF	TGTGCCAGTAGTATGAAACTAGCGGGGGGGACAGATACGCAGTATTTT
TRBV27	few	TRBD1	TRBJ2-7	CASSWTGSSYEQYF	TGTGCCAGCAGTTGGACAGGGAGCTCCTACGAGCAGTACTTC
TRBV9	-	-	TRBJ1-1	CASSSPRGRESTEAFF	TGTGCCAGCAGCTCCCCACGAGGGAGGGAGAGCACTGAAGCTTTCTTT
TRBV5-8	-	-	TRBJ2-3	CASTLGGSDTQYF	TGTGCCAGCACCCTTGGGGGCTCAGATACGCAGTATTTT
TRBV2	once	-	TRBJ1-4	CASRGFDEKLFF	TGTGCCAGCAGGGGGTTTGATGAAAAACTGTTTTTT
TRBV2	-	-	TRBJ2-7	CASRGDFLPYEQYF	TGTGCCAGCAGAGGCGACTTCCTACCCTACGAGCAGTACTTC
TRBV5-1	-	-	TRBJ2-7	CASSYDGSYEQYF	TGCGCCAGCAGTTACGACGGGTCCTACGAGCAGTACTTC
TRBV18	-	-	TRBJ1-2	CASSPPKGPGYTF	TGTGCCAGCTCACCACCGAAGGGGCCTGGCTACACCTTC
TRBV30	-	-	TRBJ2-1	CAWTRDIRYHEQFF	TGTGCCTGGACCCGGGATATCCGTTACCATGAGCAGTTCTTC
TRBV5-1	few	-	TRBJ2-7	CASSLAPREVGYEQYF	TGCGCCAGCAGCTTGGCACCAAGGGAAGTGGGCTACGAGCAGTACTTC
TRBV4-3	-	-	TRBJ2-5	CASSQEFRGVGQETQYF	TGCGCCAGCAGCCAAGAATTCAGGGGAGTAGGGCAAGAGACCCAGTACTTC
TRBV6-5	-	-	TRBJ2-3	CASIPAGTDTQYF	TGTGCCAGCATCCCAGCAGGGACAGATACGCAGTATTTT
TRBV9	few	-	TRBJ1-2	CASSADGYGYTF	TGTGCCAGCAGCGCCGACGGCTATGGCTACACCTTC
TRBV19	-	-	TRBJ1-4	CASSITRDGYNEKLFF	TGTGCCAGTAGTATAACCAGGGACGGATATAATGAAAAACTGTTTTTT
TRBV9	-	-	TRBJ1-5	CASSGDGFYQPQHF	TGTGCCAGCAGCGGCGACGGATTTTATCAGCCCCAGCATTTT
TRBV7-3	-	-	TRBJ2-3	CASSPDGFGNTDTQYF	TGTGCCAGCAGCCCAGACGGATTTGGTAACACAGATACGCAGTATTTT
TRBV4-2	-	TRBD2	TRBJ2-6	CASSQDGGAGANVLTF	TGTGCCAGCAGCCAAGACGGGGGGGCTGGGGCCAACGTCCTGACTTTC
TRBV5-1	-	-	TRBJ1-4	CASSLDRQGTNEKLFF	TGCGCCAGCAGCTTGGACCGTCAGGGGACTAATGAAAAACTGTTTTTT
TRBV19	once	-	TRBJ1-5	CASSIKMGQQPQHF	TGTGCCAGTAGTATTAAGATGGGTCAACAGCCCCAGCATTTT
TRBV4-2	-	-	TRBJ1-2	CASSSLGERDNGYTF	TGTGCCAGCAGCTCTTTGGGGGAACGTGATAATGGCTACACCTTC
TRBV5-4	-	-	TRBJ2-1	CASRWGGPEIYNEQFF	TGTGCCAGCAGATGGGGGGGCCCCGAAATCTACAATGAGCAGTTCTTC
TRBV19	-	-	TRBJ2-2	CASKVDTGELFF	TGTGCCAGTAAAGTGGACACCGGGGAGCTGTTTTTT
TRBV7-9	-	-	TRBJ1-2	CASSLLPQGDYGYTF	TGTGCCAGCAGCCTTTTACCCCAAGGAGACTATGGCTACACCTTC
TRBV7-2	-	TRBD1	TRBJ1-4	CASSLVPGGATNEKLFF	TGTGCCAGCAGCTTAGTCCCAGGGGGCGCAACTAATGAAAAACTGTTTTTT
TRBV4-1	-	TRBD1	TRBJ1-1	CASSPPGQSHTEAFF	TGCGCCAGCAGCCCTCCGGGACAGTCTCACACTGAAGCTTTCTTT
TRBV5-4	-	TRBD1	TRBJ2-1	CASSLAGQGAHEQFF	TGTGCCAGCAGCTTAGCGGGACAGGGTGCCCATGAGCAGTTCTTC
TRBV6-5	-	-	TRBJ1-5	CASRPTGGRNQPQHF	TGTGCCAGCAGGCCTACAGGAGGTCGCAATCAGCCCCAGCATTTT
TRBV27	-	-	TRBJ1-5	CASSRRGQRNQPQHF	TGTGCCAGCAGCCGCAGGGGACAACGCAATCAGCCCCAGCATTTT
TRBV3-1/TRBV3-2	-	TRBD1	TRBJ2-4	CASSQPRQGAVKNIQYF	TGTGCCAGCAGCCAACCAAGACAGGGGGCGGTCAAAAACATTCAGTACTTC
TRBV5-1	-	TRBD1	TRBJ1-2	CASSAGQGNYGYTF	TGCGCCAGCAGCGCGGGACAGGGGAACTATGGCTACACCTTC
TRBV19	-	TRBD1	TRBJ1-2	CASSSPRTGLNYGYTF	TGTGCCAGTAGTTCGCCAAGGACAGGTCTAAACTATGGCTACACCTTC
TRBV10-3	-	TRBD1	TRBJ2-7	CAIRKYSGTGKYVDPYEQYF	TGTGCCATCAGGAAATATTCCGGGACAGGGAAATATGTCGATCCCTACGAGCAGTACTTC
TRBV19	-	TRBD1	TRBJ1-1	CASRPDRGNTEAFF	TGTGCCAGTAGGCCGGACAGGGGGAACACTGAAGCTTTCTTT
TRBV3-1/TRBV3-2	-	TRBD2	TRBJ2-2	CASSQSGGQNTGELFF	TGTGCCAGCAGCCAATCGGGGGGGCAGAACACCGGGGAGCTGTTTTTT
TRBV7-3	-	TRBD1	TRBJ1-6	CASSTGTENSPLHF	TGTGCCAGCAGTACTGGGACAGAGAATTCACCCCTCCACTTT
TRBV7-2	-	-	TRBJ1-6	CASSLVGSPLHF	TGTGCCAGCAGCTTAGTAGGTTCACCCCTCCACTTT
TRBV5-1	once	-	TRBJ1-3	CASSLDAGVDTIYF	TGCGCCAGCAGCTTGGATGCAGGGGTTGACACCATATATTTT